These 3 T cell receptor beta chains share one sample of origin, sequenced in a study of cytomegalovirus exposure and HLA in healthy donors. The primer mix had 60 Vbeta and 13 Jbeta primers. Produced via immunoSEQ multiplex PCR; TCRdb's table is partial and in-frame only. The data show 100,000 or so clones, more than 80% seen once. Sequences were obtained from PBMCs. These receptors were obtained from a man aged 30 to 39 in good health and CMV-seronegative.

This chain uses TRBV4-1 with TRBJ2-2, with TRBD2 matching 8 bases. V shed 5 bases and J 4 bases; nucleotides not matched to a gene: 6. The germline V gene has CDR1 MGHRA and CDR2 YSYEKL. The CDR3 loop spans 15 amino acids. CDR3 sequence: CASSIGGARTGELFF. The DNA of the CDR3 is TGCGCCAGCAGCATCGGGGGGGCCCGCACCGGGGAGCTGTTTTTT.

This sequence joins TRBV5-1 and TRBJ2-7; 10 bases fit TRBD2. The trim removed 2 bases at V and 6 bases at J, leaving 5 bases unmatched. Germline values: CDR1 SGHRS, CDR2 YFSETQ. This CDR3 has 14 amino acids. This CDR3 reads CASSFGAGGPEQYF. The CDR3 DNA reads as TGCGCCAGCAGCTTCGGAGCGGGGGGGCCCGAGCAGTACTTC.

This clone came up a few times. The CDR3 nucleotides read TGTGCCGGGACTAGCGGGGGGGCTGCCGACGAGCAGTACTTC. It encodes CAGTSGGAADEQYF. The chain couples TRBV2 to TRBJ2-7; 16 nucleotides agree with TRBD2. Per germline, CDR1 SNHLY and CDR2 FYNNEI. CDR3 size: 14 residues. Germline trimming cut 11 bases from V and 5 bases from J; bases unmatched to any gene: 6. Together with reference TRBV2 and TRBJ2-7, the CDR3 gives the full variable domain: EPEVTQTPSHQVTQMGQEVILRCVPISNHLYFYWYRQILGQKVEFLVSFYNNEISEKSEIFDDQFSVERPDGSNFTLKIRSTKLEDSAMYFCAGTSGGAADEQYFGPGTRLTVT.